This passage covers 7 T cell receptor beta chains from one sample sequenced in a study of shared clonotypes between healthy human individuals. The naive CD8 fraction comprised CD45RO-negative cells positively selected for CCR7 and excluded terminally differentiated effector memory CD45RA+ cells. Clones were sequenced by immunoSEQ multiplex PCR, and TCRdb holds only the in-frame ones, with some missing. The sample includes 2 million to 2.5 million clones, about 92% of them seen just once. Sample: naive CD8+ T cells from PBMCs. The receptors were gathered from a young man in good health. Some clones in this sample may be carry-over from other donors' samples.

The chain uses TRBV9 and TRBJ1-2, with 12 nucleotides matching TRBD1. J lost 3 bases, V lost 4 bases, and 7 bases had no gene match. The CDR3 loop spans 16 amino acids. From germline, CDR1 is SGDLS and CDR2 YYNGEE. The CDR3 coding sequence is TGTGCCAGCAGCAATCCCCGGGACAGGGGGCACTATGGCTACACCTTC. Translation: CASSNPRDRGHYGYTF. The variable domain in full, completed from reference TRBV9 and TRBJ1-2, reads DSGVTQTPKHLITATGQRVTLRCSPRSGDLSVYWYQQSLDQGLQFLIQYYNGEERAKGNILERFSAQQFPDLHSELNLSSLELGDSALYFCASSNPRDRGHYGYTFGSGTRLTVV.

This chain links TRBV10-3 with TRBJ2-7, with D perhaps TRBD1 or TRBD2 (5 bases each). Germline assignment: CDR1 ENHRY and CDR2 SYGVKD. V lost 3 bases, J lost 6 bases, and 18 bases lay in between. The CDR3 spans 15 residues. The CDR3 sequence is CAISDREGHRTEQYF. The CDR3 DNA sequence: TGTGCCATCAGTGATCGCGAGGGGCACCGTACCGAGCAGTACTTC.

The V call is TRBV7-9, the J call TRBJ2-7; D call uncertain. The V and J ends lost 1 base and 3 bases respectively, with 10 bases between them. Germline-derived CDR1 and CDR2 are SEHNR and FQNEAQ (reference sequence). The CDR3 consists of 14 residues. CDR3 protein: CASSLGRKNYEQYF. For the CDR3, the DNA is TGTGCCAGCAGCTTAGGGAGAAAAAACTACGAGCAGTACTTC.

The V call is TRBV11-2, the J call TRBJ2-7, with D perhaps TRBD1 (5 bases). The V gene lost 1 base and the J gene lost 6 bases, with 13 bases spanning the gap. In germline, CDR1 is SGHAT, CDR2 FQNNGV. The CDR3 extends over 14 amino acids. As DNA, the CDR3 is TGTGCCAGCAGCTTAGCCAGGGAAGGGCTCGAGCAGTACTTC. As protein: CASSLAREGLEQYF. Based on the CDR3 plus reference TRBV11-2 and TRBJ2-7, the full variable domain is EAGVAQSPRYKIIEKRQSVAFWCNPISGHATLYWYQQILGQGPKLLIQFQNNGVVDDSQLPKDRFSAERLKGVDSTLKIQPAKLEDSAVYLCASSLAREGLEQYFGPGTRLTVT.

The chain is built from TRBV29-1 and TRBJ2-4, with D perhaps TRBD1 (6 bases). The CDR3 sequence is 18 residues long. The ends were cut back, 0 bases at V and 0 bases at J, with 18 bases in the middle. In germline, CDR1 is SQVTM, CDR2 ANQGSEA. In nucleotides, the CDR3 is TGCAGCGTTGAAGACTGGGGCCCGGGACATATAGCCAAAAACATTCAGTACTTC. Protein product: CSVEDWGPGHIAKNIQYF.

The chain employs TRBV6-4 and TRBJ1-5, with D perhaps matching TRBD1 (5 bases). The CDR3 is made up of 18 amino acids. Germline lookup yields CDR1 MRHNA and CDR2 SNTAGT. The V end lost 8 bases, the J end lost 2 bases, and 25 bases lay between the germline ends. CDR3 in DNA: TGTGCCAGCGGCCCTGAAATGGGGCGCATGGAGGGCAATCAGCCCCAGCATTTT. Its protein is CASGPEMGRMEGNQPQHF.

The chain employs TRBV7-3 and TRBJ2-1; 7 bases map to TRBD2. Looked up from germline, CDR1 is SGHTA and CDR2 is FQGTGA. This CDR3 has 15 amino acids. The ends lost 5 bases at V and 1 base at J; junction bases unmatched: 5. CDR3 sequence: CASSGFSGSYNEQFF. CDR3 bases: TGTGCCAGCAGCGGATTTAGCGGGTCCTACAATGAGCAGTTCTTC. Combining the CDR3 with reference TRBV7-3 and TRBJ2-1 gives the whole variable domain GAGVSQTPSNKVTEKGKYVELRCDPISGHTALYWYRQSLGQGPEFLIYFQGTGAADDSGLPNDRFFAVRPEGSVSTLKIQRTERGDSAVYLCASSGFSGSYNEQFFGPGTRLTVL.